This TCR beta chain was sequenced for a study of CD8 T cells in Susac syndrome. With random hexamers, about 0.45 to 1 ug RNA was reverse transcribed. Amplification of TCR beta CDR3 was carried out by immunoSEQ multiplex PCR, which covered 54 Vbeta and 13 Jbeta segments. Using its own MiXCR run on the immunoSEQ multiplex PCR reads, TCRdb lists one record per CDR3 protein. The sample contains 130,000 to 150,000 distinct CDR3 sequences, almost 96% of which appear only once. The CDR3 has 13 amino acids. CDR1 is MDHEN and CDR2 is SYDVKM in the germline V gene. Sequencing targeted TCR beta in blood CD8+ and CD4+ T cells. It was negative isolation that provided the CD8+ and CD4+ T cells, whereas TEMRA cells were enriched by FACS. With regard to this clonotype: One end of the junction varies from germline; a read error may be responsible.

The V call is TRBV28, the J call TRBJ2-7, with a tentative D call TRBD1 (6 bases). This TCR was sampled from a human donor with Susac syndrome. Sequencing was performed on CD4+ T cells from PBMCs. In nucleotides, the CDR3 is TGTGCCAGCAGAACCGGGACAAAGAAGCCTCAGGACTTC. Translated: CASRTGTKKPQDF.